Following are 24 T cell receptor beta chains from one sample sequenced in a study of PD-L1 blockade in urothelial cancer. TCRdb's table, derived via immunoSEQ multiplex PCR, lists solely in-frame clones and lacks some. The table includes some 56,000 clones, 65% to 90% detected once. Time point indicated: pretreatment peripheral blood. Specimen: PBMCs, collected around atezolizumab (anti-PD-L1) treatment. These TCRs come from a man aged 65-85 years with urothelial cancer.

The CDR3 is CASSAGTRAWSGANVLTF. CDR3 in DNA: TGTGCCAGCAGCGCCGGGACACGGGCCTGGTCTGGGGCCAACGTCCTGACTTTC. This rearrangement joins TRBV5-6 to TRBJ2-6; tentative D call: TRBD1 (6 bases). Trimming pared 4 bases from V and 1 base from J, leaving 18 bases between. This CDR3 contains 18 residues. Germline lookup yields CDR1 SGHDT and CDR2 YYEEEE.

The chain employs TRBV7-9 and TRBJ2-2; D may be TRBD2 (6 bases). The CDR3 sequence is 16 residues long. Trimming removed 1 base at V and 8 bases at J, with 17 bases between. Looked up from germline, CDR1 is SEHNR and CDR2 is FQNEAQ (reference sequence). CDR3 nucleotides: TGTGCCAGCAGCTTAGGTCCAGCGGGCCGAAGGGGGGAGCTGTTTTTT. This encodes CASSLGPAGRRGELFF.

This sequence joins TRBV27 and TRBJ2-2; D unclear. Germline assignment: CDR1 MNHEY and CDR2 SMNVEV (reference sequence). The CDR3 length is 14 residues. The V end was cut by 5 bases, the J end by 4 bases, with 11 bases between. CDR3 in amino acids: CASSLLRSTGELFF. CDR3 sequence (DNA): TGTGCCAGCAGTCTACTCCGGAGCACCGGGGAGCTGTTTTTT.

The rearrangement links TRBV4-1 to TRBJ2-3; 11 bases match TRBD2. The CDR3 extends over 16 amino acids. Trimming took 0 bases from V and 5 from J; bases not matched to a gene: 4. Germline V gives CDR1 MGHRA, CDR2 YSYEKL. CDR3 sequence: CASSQDLAGGGDTQYF. As DNA, the CDR3 is TGCGCCAGCAGCCAAGACCTAGCGGGAGGCGGAGATACGCAGTATTTT.

The V and J genes are TRBV23-1 and TRBJ2-7; tentative D call: TRBD1 (6 bases). TRBV23-1 is an ORF; its function is uncertain. V was pared by 2 bases and J by 6 bases, with 14 bases between. This CDR3 spans 14 amino acids. The CDR3: CASSQAPQGPEQYF. CDR3 DNA: TGCGCCAGCAGTCAAGCTCCACAGGGTCCCGAGCAGTACTTC.

J is TRBJ1-2 and V is TRBV13, with D uncertain. V lost 2 bases and J 2 bases, leaving 6 bases between the germline ends. Germline V gene data show CDR1 as PRHDT and CDR2 as FYEKMQ (reference sequence). CDR3 length: 13 residues. CDR3 in DNA: TGTGCCAGCAGCTTAAGCCCCAACTATGGCTACACCTTC. Translation: CASSLSPNYGYTF.

There are a few counts of this clone. The chain employs TRBV5-6 and TRBJ2-5, with D possibly TRBD1 on 5 matching bases. The CDR3 extends over 15 amino acids. V was clipped by 2 bases and J by 4 bases, with 15 bases between them. The germline V gene has CDR1 SGHDT and CDR2 YYEEEE. The CDR3 sequence: CASSFLGAGGETQYF. CDR3 sequence (DNA): TGTGCCAGCAGCTTCTTAGGGGCTGGCGGAGAGACCCAGTACTTC.

This clone was counted a few times. The chain carries TRBV29-1 and TRBJ2-7, with a tentative D call TRBD1 (6 bases). V lost 2 bases to trimming and J lost 6 bases, with 14 bases between them. From germline, CDR1 is SQVTM and CDR2 ANQGSEA. This CDR3 region has 13 residues. CDR3 sequence (DNA): TGCAGCGTTGAAATTACAGGGATGGGCGAGCAGTACTTC. This encodes CSVEITGMGEQYF.

This rearrangement joins TRBV4-1 to TRBJ1-2; possibly TRBD1 for D (5 bases). The germline V gene has CDR1 MGHRA and CDR2 YSYEKL. V lost 3 bases and J lost 5, with 13 bases in between. There are 14 residues in the CDR3. The CDR3 spells CASSHGTHLYGYTF. CDR3 nucleotides: TGCGCCAGCAGCCACGGGACTCATTTGTATGGCTACACCTTC.

This chain connects TRBV9 to TRBJ1-1, with no clear D. Germline V CDR1 and CDR2: SGDLS, YYNGEE. The CDR3 length is 14 residues. The V and J ends lost 4 bases and 0 bases respectively, with 10 bases between them. CDR3 sequence: CASSPRWLNTEAFF. DNA of the CDR3: TGTGCCAGCAGCCCTCGATGGCTGAACACTGAAGCTTTCTTT. The variable domain in full, completed from reference TRBV9 and TRBJ1-1, reads DSGVTQTPKHLITATGQRVTLRCSPRSGDLSVYWYQQSLDQGLQFLIQYYNGEERAKGNILERFSAQQFPDLHSELNLSSLELGDSALYFCASSPRWLNTEAFFGQGTRLTVV.

Written as DNA, the CDR3 is TGTGCCAGCACCTGGAAGCGGGCCGAGGACGAGCAGTACTTC. This codes for CASTWKRAEDEQYF. The rearrangement uses TRBV2 and TRBJ2-7; D is possibly TRBD2 (6 bases). The germline V gene has CDR1 SNHLY and CDR2 FYNNEI. The CDR3 consists of 14 residues. Trimming shortened V by 7 bases and J by 5 bases, and 18 bases separated the two germline ends.

The chain combines TRBV5-1 with TRBJ1-3, with D maybe TRBD1 (5 bases). This CDR3 comprises 15 residues. Deletions cut 0 bases from V and 4 bases from J, with 11 bases between. The germline V gene has CDR1 SGHRS and CDR2 YFSETQ. CDR3 loop: CASSLAGGEGNTIYF. CDR3 DNA sequence: TGCGCCAGCAGCTTGGCGGGGGGAGAAGGAAACACCATATATTTT.

The chain couples TRBV5-6 to TRBJ2-3; the match to TRBD1 covers 8 bases. Per the germline V gene, CDR1 is SGHDT and CDR2 is YYEEEE. The V segment lost 1 base and the J segment 1 base; nucleotides outside the gene matches: 5. This CDR3 has 16 amino acids. CDR3 in amino acids: CASSLLLTGGTDTQYF. Written as DNA, the CDR3 is TGTGCCAGCAGCTTGTTGTTGACAGGGGGCACAGATACGCAGTATTTT. Full variable domain (remainder filled in from reference TRBV5-6 and TRBJ2-3): DAGVTQSPTHLIKTRGQQVTLRCSPKSGHDTVSWYQQALGQGPQFIFQYYEEEERQRGNFPDRFSGHQFPNYSSELNVNALLLGDSALYLCASSLLLTGGTDTQYFGPGTRLTVL.

V gene TRBV5-1 combines with J gene TRBJ2-3, with 8 bases lining up with TRBD2. Germline-derived CDR1 and CDR2 are SGHRS and YFSETQ. J gave up 5 bases and V 3 bases, and 5 bases lay outside the gene matches. The CDR3 is 14 amino acids. This CDR3 is CASSSTSGGDTQYF. In nucleotides, the CDR3 is TGCGCCAGCAGCTCAACTAGCGGTGGAGATACGCAGTATTTT.

The chain is built from TRBV13 and TRBJ1-4, with TRBD1 matching over 7 bases. V was clipped by 5 bases and J by 8 bases; unmatched bases: 14. CDR3 length equals 16 residues. The germline gives CDR1 PRHDT, CDR2 FYEKMQ (reference sequence). The CDR3 is CASSRESTGEREKLFF. The CDR3 bases are TGTGCCAGCAGCCGAGAGAGTACAGGGGAACGGGAAAAACTGTTTTTT.

The chain joins TRBV7-9 to TRBJ2-1; a possible D gene is TRBD1 (6 bases). The germline V and J ends were trimmed by 2 bases and 12 bases, with 11 bases remaining between them. This CDR3 has 12 amino acids. Germline V gives CDR1 SEHNR, CDR2 FQNEAQ (reference sequence). CDR3 sequence (DNA): TGTGCCAGCAGCTTACAGGGGAAGGGGCAGTTCTTC. Translated, it gives CASSLQGKGQFF. The entire variable domain, with the rest obtained from reference TRBV7-9 and TRBJ2-1, is as follows: DTGVSQNPRHKITKRGQNVTFRCDPISEHNRLYWYRQTLGQGPEFLTYFQNEAQLEKSRLLSDRFSAERPKGSFSTLEIQRTEQGDSAMYLCASSLQGKGQFFGPGTRLTVL.

The chain combines TRBV5-1 with TRBJ2-2; 12 bases are a match to TRBD1. The germline gives CDR1 SGHRS, CDR2 YFSETQ. CDR3 size: 16 residues. Trimming took 4 bases from V and 4 from J; bases not matched to a gene: 5. The CDR3 sequence is CASSGGQGAPTGELFF. The CDR3 DNA sequence: TGCGCCAGCAGCGGGGGACAGGGGGCGCCCACCGGGGAGCTGTTTTTT.

The V gene is TRBV21-1, the J gene TRBJ2-7; the DNA was not compared with TRBD2, the D call given in the table. TRBV21-1 is recorded as a pseudogene. There are 11 residues in the CDR3. The CDR3 sequence: CAHVEEYEQYF. The CDR3, as DNA: TGTGCCCATGTGGAGGAGTACGAGCAGTACTTC.

The V gene is TRBV11-3, the J gene TRBJ2-1; D perhaps matches TRBD2 (5 bases). The germline V gene encodes CDR1 SGHNT and CDR2 YENEEA. This CDR3 comprises 15 residues. V was cut by 1 base and J by 7 bases, with 14 bases left in between. The DNA of the CDR3 is TGTGCCAGCAGCTTAGCAGCGGTCGAGGGTAATGAGCAGTTCTTC. Protein sequence: CASSLAAVEGNEQFF.

The J gene is TRBJ1-5, the V gene TRBV21-1; the table's D call, TRBD1, was not checked against the DNA. TRBV21-1 is tagged as a pseudogene. The CDR3 covers 16 residues. In DNA form, the CDR3 reads TGTGCCAGCAGCGCCCGACAGTCTTTTAGCAATCAGCCCCAGCATTTT. It is translated as CASSARQSFSNQPQHF.

This clone was found once. The chain recombines TRBV6-6 with TRBJ1-1; 10 bases are a match to TRBD1. This CDR3 comprises 15 residues. CDR1 is MNHNY and CDR2 is SVGAGI in the germline V gene (reference sequence). Unmatched junction bases numbered 12, after V lost 6 bases and J lost 8 bases. DNA of the CDR3: TGTGCCAGCAGAACCGGGACAGGGGCCTGGGGGGAAGCTTTCTTT. It encodes CASRTGTGAWGEAFF.

The J gene is TRBJ1-5, the V gene TRBV5-1; no reliable D call. Trimming shortened V by 4 bases and J by 10 bases, and 18 bases separated the two germline ends. CDR1 is SGHRS and CDR2 is YFSETQ in the germline V gene. The CDR3 has 14 residues. CDR3 in amino acids: CASSLDGSISPQHF. The CDR3 region has the DNA TGCGCCAGCAGCCTAGACGGCTCAATCAGCCCCCAGCATTTT.

The rearrangement uses TRBV27 and TRBJ1-4, with D possibly matching TRBD1 (5 bases). CDR1 MNHEY and CDR2 SMNVEV come from the germline V gene (reference sequence). Between the trimmed V and J ends, which lost 5 bases and 4 bases, there was a span of 23 bases. The CDR3 covers 18 residues. The CDR3 DNA sequence: TGTGCCAGCAGTCGGTTGGCGCCGGGCTTGGGGCGTAATGAAAAACTGTTTTTT. It codes for CASSRLAPGLGRNEKLFF.

V is TRBV5-8 and J is TRBJ1-3; D call uncertain. Trimming left V 2 bases short and J 0 bases short, with 12 bases between. Per germline, CDR1 SGHTS and CDR2 YDEGEE. The CDR3 is 16 residues long. CDR3: CASSFPPGSSGNTIYF. CDR3 DNA sequence: TGTGCCAGCAGCTTTCCACCGGGAAGCTCTGGAAACACCATATATTTT.